The sequence of this T cell receptor (beta chain) was determined in a study of identical twins. TCRdb fed the 5' RACE reads into MiXCR, producing one record per CDR3 protein. The data contain 420,000 or so distinct CDR3 sequences, under 20% of them singletons. V was clipped by 1 base and J by 5 bases; unmatched bases: 6. CDR1 and CDR2 from the germline V gene are SGDLS and YYNGEE. This CDR3 comprises 15 residues. This clonotype was detected many times. The TCR was taken from a man aged 50-59 years in good health. The sample comprised naive T cells sorted from blood. The V gene is TRBV9, the J gene TRBJ2-5; 9 nucleotides agree with TRBD2. The CDR3 DNA reads TGTGCCAGCAGCGTAAGGCCTAGCGGGGATGAGACCCAGTACTTC. This codes for CASSVRPSGDETQYF.